This T cell receptor (beta chain) derives from a study of T-cell memory formation after mild COVID-19. Whole-study findings and limits: Pre-infection memory carried some responding clones, suggesting that cross-reactive memory joined.

TCRdb ran MiXCR on the 5' RACE reads and lists one entry per CDR3 protein. The sample lists about 320,000 distinct CDR3 sequences; more than 13% were seen once. This clonotype was counted between two and nine times. Its antigen is not known. Losses at the gene ends were 4 bases for V and 7 bases for J; bases not matched to a gene: 8. The V gene's germline CDR1 is SGDLS and CDR2 YYNGEE. This CDR3 contains 14 residues. What was sequenced was PBMCs or a T cell subset sorted from them (not recorded which). The source is a man younger than 30 who had mild COVID-19 (a few samples of this study predate the infection). Cell type and time point are not known. This chain links TRBV9 with TRBJ2-5; 9 bases line up with TRBD1. The CDR3 DNA reads as TGTGCCAGCAGCTTCCCGGACAGGGGAGGGACCCAGTACTTC. This codes for CASSFPDRGGTQYF.